This T cell receptor beta chain was found in a study of identical twins. This clonotype was counted between two and nine times. TCRdb re-called the 5' RACE reads with MiXCR, one entry per CDR3 protein. The table lists some 570,000 distinct CDR3 sequences, around 20% of them singletons, with around 0.5% in the top ten. Trimming removed 5 bases at V and 5 bases at J, with 20 bases between. The CDR3 is 16 amino acids. This same sample was also taken into another study, of yellow fever vaccine responses in identical twins.

The sequenced sample was CD4+ T cells sorted from blood. The rearrangement links TRBV12-3 or TRBV12-4 to TRBJ2-3; D may be TRBD1 (6 bases). The receptor was isolated from a woman aged 18-29 years in good health. CDR3 bases: TGTGCCAGCAGTCCCGTAAGGGGGTTCTTTCAAGATACGCAGTATTTT. Amino acid sequence: CASSPVRGFFQDTQYF.